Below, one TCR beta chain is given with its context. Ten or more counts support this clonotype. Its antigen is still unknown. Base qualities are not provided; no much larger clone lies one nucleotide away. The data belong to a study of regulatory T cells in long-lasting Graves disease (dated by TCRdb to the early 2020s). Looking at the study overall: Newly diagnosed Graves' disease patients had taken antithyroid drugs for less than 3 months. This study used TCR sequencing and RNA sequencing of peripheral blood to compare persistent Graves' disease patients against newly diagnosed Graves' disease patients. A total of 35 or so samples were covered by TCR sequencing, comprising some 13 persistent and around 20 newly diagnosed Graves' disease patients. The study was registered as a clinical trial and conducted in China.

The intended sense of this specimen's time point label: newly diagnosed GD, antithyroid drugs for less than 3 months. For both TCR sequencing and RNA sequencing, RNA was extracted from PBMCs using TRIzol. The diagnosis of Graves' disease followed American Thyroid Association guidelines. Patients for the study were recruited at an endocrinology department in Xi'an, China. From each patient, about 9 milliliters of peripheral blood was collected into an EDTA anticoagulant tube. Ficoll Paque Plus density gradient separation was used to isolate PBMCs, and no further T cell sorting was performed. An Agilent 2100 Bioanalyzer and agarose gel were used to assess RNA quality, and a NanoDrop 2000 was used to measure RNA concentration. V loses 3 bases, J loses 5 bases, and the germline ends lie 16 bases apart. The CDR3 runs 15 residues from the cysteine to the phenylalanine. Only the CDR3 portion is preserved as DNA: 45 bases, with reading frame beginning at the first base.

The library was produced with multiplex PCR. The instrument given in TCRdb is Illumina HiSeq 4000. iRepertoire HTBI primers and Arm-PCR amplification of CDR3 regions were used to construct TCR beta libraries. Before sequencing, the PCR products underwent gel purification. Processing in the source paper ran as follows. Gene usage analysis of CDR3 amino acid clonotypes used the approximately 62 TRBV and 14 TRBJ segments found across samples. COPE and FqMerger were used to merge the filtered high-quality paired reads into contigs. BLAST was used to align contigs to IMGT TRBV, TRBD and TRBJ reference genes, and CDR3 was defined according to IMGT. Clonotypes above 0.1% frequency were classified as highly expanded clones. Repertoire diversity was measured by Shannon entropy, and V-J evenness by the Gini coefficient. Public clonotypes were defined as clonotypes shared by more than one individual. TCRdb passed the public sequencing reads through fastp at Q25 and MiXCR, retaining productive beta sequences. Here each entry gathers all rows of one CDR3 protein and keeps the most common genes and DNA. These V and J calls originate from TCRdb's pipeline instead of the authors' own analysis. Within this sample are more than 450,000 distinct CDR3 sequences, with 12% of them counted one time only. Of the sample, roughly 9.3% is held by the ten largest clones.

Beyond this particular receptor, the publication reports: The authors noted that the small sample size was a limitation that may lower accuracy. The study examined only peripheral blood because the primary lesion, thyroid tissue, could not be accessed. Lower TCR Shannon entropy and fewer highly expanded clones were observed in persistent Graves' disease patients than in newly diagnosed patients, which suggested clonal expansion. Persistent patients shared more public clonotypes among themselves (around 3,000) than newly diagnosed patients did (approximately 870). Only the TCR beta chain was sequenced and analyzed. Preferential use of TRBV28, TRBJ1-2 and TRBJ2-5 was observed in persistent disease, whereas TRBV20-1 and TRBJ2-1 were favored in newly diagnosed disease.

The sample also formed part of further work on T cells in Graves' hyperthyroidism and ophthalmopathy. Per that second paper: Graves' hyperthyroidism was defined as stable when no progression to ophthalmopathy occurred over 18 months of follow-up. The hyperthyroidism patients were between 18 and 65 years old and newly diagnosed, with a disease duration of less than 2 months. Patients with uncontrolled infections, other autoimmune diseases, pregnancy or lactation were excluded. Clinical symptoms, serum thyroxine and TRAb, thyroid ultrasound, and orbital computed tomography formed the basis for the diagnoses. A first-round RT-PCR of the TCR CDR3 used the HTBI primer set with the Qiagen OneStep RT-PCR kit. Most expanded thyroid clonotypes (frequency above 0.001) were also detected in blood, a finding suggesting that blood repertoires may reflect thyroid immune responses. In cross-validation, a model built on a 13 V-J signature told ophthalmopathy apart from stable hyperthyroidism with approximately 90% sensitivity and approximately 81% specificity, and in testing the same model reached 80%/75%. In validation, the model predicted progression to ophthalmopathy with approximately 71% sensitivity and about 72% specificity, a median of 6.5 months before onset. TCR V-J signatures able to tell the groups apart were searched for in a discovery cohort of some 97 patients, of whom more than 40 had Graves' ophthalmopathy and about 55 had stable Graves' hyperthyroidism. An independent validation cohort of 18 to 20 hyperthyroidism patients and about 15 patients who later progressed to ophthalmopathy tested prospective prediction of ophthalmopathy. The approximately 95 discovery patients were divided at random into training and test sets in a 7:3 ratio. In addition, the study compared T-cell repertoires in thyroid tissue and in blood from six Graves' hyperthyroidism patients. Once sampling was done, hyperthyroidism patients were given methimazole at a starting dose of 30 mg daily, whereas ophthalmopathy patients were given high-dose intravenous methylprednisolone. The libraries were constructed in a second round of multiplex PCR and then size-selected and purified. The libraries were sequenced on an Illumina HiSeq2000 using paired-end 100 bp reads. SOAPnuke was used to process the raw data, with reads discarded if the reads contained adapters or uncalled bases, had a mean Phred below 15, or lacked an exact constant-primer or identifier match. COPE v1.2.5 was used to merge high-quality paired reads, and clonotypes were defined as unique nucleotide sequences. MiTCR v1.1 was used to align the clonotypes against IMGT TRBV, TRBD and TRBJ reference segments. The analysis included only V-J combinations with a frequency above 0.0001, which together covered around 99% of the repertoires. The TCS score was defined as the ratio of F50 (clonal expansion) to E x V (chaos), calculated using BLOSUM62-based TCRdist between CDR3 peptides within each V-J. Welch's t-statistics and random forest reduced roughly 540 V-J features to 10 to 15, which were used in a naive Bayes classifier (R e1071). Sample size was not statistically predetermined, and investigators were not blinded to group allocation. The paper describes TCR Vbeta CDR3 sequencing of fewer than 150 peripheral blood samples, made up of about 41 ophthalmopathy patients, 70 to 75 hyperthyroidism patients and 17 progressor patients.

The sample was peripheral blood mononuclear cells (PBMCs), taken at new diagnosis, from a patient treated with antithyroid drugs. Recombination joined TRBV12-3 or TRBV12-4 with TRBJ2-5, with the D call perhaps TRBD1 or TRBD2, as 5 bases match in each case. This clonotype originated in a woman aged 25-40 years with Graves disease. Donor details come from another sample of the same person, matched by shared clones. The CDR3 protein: CASSFRGQGEETQYF. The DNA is TGTGCCAGCAGTTTTCGCGGGCAGGGTGAGGAGACCCAGTACTTC.